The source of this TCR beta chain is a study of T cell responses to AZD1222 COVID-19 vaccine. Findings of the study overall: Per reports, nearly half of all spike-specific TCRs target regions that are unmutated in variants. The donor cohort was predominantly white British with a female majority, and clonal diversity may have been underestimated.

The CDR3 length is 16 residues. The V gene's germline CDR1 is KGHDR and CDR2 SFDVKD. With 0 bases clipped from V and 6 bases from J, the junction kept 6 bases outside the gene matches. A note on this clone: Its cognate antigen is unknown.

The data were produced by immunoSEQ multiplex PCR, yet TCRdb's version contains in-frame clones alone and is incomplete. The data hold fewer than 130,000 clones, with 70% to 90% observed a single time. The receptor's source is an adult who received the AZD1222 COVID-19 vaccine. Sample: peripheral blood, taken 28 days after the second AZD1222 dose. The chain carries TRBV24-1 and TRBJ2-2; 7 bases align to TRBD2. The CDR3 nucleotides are TGTGCCACCAGTGATTTGGTCCGCGGGGGTTCCGGGGAGCTGTTTTTT. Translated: CATSDLVRGGSGELFF.